Below are 12 T cell receptor beta chains sequenced from a single sample in a study of naive CD8 T cells in extremely preterm neonates. Cord blood came from elective full-term cesareans at about 35-41 weeks without labor or membrane rupture. Profiling relied on immunoSEQ multiplex PCR, and the TCRdb table lists in-frame clones only, not all of them. The table shows approximately 7,600 clones, with roughly nine tenths occurring only once. Material for sequencing was naive CD8+ T cells from cord blood. The origin of the receptors is a newborn in good health.

As concerns this clone: The junction departs from the called germline gene at one end, perhaps through a read error. The V call is TRBV7-7, the J call TRBJ2-3; no firm D call. Germline lookup yields CDR1 SSHAT and CDR2 FNYEAQ (reference sequence). CDR3 length: 13 amino acids. CDR3 sequence reads: CASSLAPLNTQYF. The CDR3 DNA is TGTGCTAGCAGCTTAGCTCCACTAAATACGCAGTATTTT.

The chain carries TRBV6-6 and TRBJ1-1; no definite D call. The length of the CDR3 is 13 residues. V dropped 2 bases and J dropped 4 bases, with 8 bases sitting between them. Germline-derived CDR1 and CDR2 are MNHNY and SVGAGI (reference sequence). The CDR3 bases are TGTGCCAGCAGTTACCCTATTGGCACTGAAGCTTTCTTT. Protein sequence: CASSYPIGTEAFF.

This rearrangement joins TRBV2 to TRBJ2-1; 12 bases line up with TRBD2. The CDR3 contains 16 residues. Germline V lookup: CDR1 SNHLY, CDR2 FYNNEI. Losses at the gene ends were 7 bases for V and 7 bases for J; bases not matched to a gene: 11. The CDR3 here is CASNRGKLAGGNEQFF. In nucleotides, the CDR3 is TGTGCCAGCAATAGGGGGAAACTAGCGGGAGGAAATGAGCAGTTCTTC.

The chain uses TRBV27 and TRBJ2-5, with D perhaps matching TRBD2 (6 bases). Germline CDR1 and CDR2: MNHEY and SMNVEV (reference sequence). The ends were cut back, 1 base at V and 0 bases at J, with 12 bases in the middle. The CDR3 sequence is 16 residues long. CDR3 nucleotide sequence: TGTGCCAGCAGTTTATTGGGCGGGACCTACCAAGAGACCCAGTACTTC. Translation: CASSLLGGTYQETQYF.

The V and J genes are TRBV4-2 and TRBJ2-5; possible D gene TRBD2, 5 bases. The CDR3 contains 15 residues. V shed 0 bases and J shed 0 bases, with 8 bases lying between them. CDR1 and CDR2 (germline): LGHNA, YNFKEQ. The CDR3 region is CASSQDGGNQETQYF. CDR3 bases: TGTGCCAGCAGCCAAGATGGAGGCAACCAAGAGACCCAGTACTTC.

V and J are TRBV5-4 and TRBJ1-1, with D possibly TRBD1 on 5 matching bases. V dropped 2 bases and J dropped 5 bases, with 10 bases sitting between them. CDR1 SGHNT and CDR2 YYREEE come from the germline V gene (reference sequence). This CDR3 has 13 residues. The CDR3 reads CASSFQGGTEAFF. CDR3 bases: TGTGCCAGCAGCTTTCAGGGAGGGACTGAAGCTTTCTTT.

The V call is TRBV19, the J call TRBJ1-2; D is possibly TRBD1 (5 bases). V was shortened by 4 bases and J by 0 bases, with 9 bases between the two germline ends. Looked up from germline, CDR1 is LNHDA and CDR2 is SQIVND (reference sequence). This CDR3 spans 14 amino acids. The CDR3 DNA reads as TGTGCCAGTAGTAACGGGGGTTCTAACTATGGCTACACCTTC. Protein: CASSNGGSNYGYTF.

On this clone itself: This same CDR3 is encoded by further DNA sequences in the sample. The chain has TRBV9 and TRBJ2-3; 9 nucleotides line up with TRBD2. The CDR3 is 15 amino acids. Germline CDR1 and CDR2: SGDLS and YYNGEE. V shed 0 bases and J 1 base; nucleotides not matched to a gene: 0. In nucleotides, the CDR3 is TGTGCCAGCAGCGTAGGGACTAGCGGCACAGATACGCAGTATTTT. This translates into CASSVGTSGTDTQYF. Filled out from reference TRBV9 and TRBJ2-3, the complete variable domain reads DSGVTQTPKHLITATGQRVTLRCSPRSGDLSVYWYQQSLDQGLQFLIQYYNGEERAKGNILERFSAQQFPDLHSELNLSSLELGDSALYFCASSVGTSGTDTQYFGPGTRLTVL.

The chain has TRBV9 and TRBJ1-3; D ambiguous. The V and J ends lost 0 bases and 0 bases respectively, with 4 bases between them. The CDR3 covers 14 residues. Germline-derived CDR1 and CDR2 are SGDLS and YYNGEE. The CDR3: CASSVDNSGNTIYF. The CDR3 nucleotides read TGTGCCAGCAGCGTAGACAACTCTGGAAACACCATATATTTT.

The chain joins TRBV9 to TRBJ2-2, with 12 bases matching TRBD2. CDR1 is SGDLS and CDR2 is YYNGEE in the germline V gene. V gave up 4 bases and J gave up 4 bases; unmatched junction bases: 5. The CDR3 is 16 amino acids. The CDR3 nucleotides read TGTGCCAGCAGCCCGTGGACTAGCGGGGCCACCGGGGAGCTGTTTTTT. It is translated as CASSPWTSGATGELFF.

This rearrangement joins TRBV27 to TRBJ2-2; the D gene is possibly TRBD1 (6 bases). The length of the CDR3 is 14 residues. Germline V gene lookup returns CDR1 MNHEY and CDR2 SMNVEV (reference sequence). Trimming cost V 8 bases and J 7 bases, with 17 bases left between them. The CDR3 DNA is TGTGCCAGCTGTCCCAGGGGTCGTAGCGGGGAGCTGTTTTTT. Amino acids: CASCPRGRSGELFF.

This clone was detected a few times. This rearrangement joins TRBV7-9 to TRBJ2-7; TRBD1 aligns across 8 bases. The CDR3 has 15 residues. Germline V lookup: CDR1 SEHNR, CDR2 FQNEAQ (reference sequence). V lost 2 bases, J lost 3 bases, and 6 bases stayed unmatched. This chain's CDR3 is CASSLLQTGGYEQYF. CDR3 DNA: TGTGCCAGCAGCTTATTGCAAACAGGGGGCTACGAGCAGTACTTC. The variable domain in full, completed from reference TRBV7-9 and TRBJ2-7, reads DTGVSQNPRHKITKRGQNVTFRCDPISEHNRLYWYRQTLGQGPEFLTYFQNEAQLEKSRLLSDRFSAERPKGSFSTLEIQRTEQGDSAMYLCASSLLQTGGYEQYFGPGTRLTVT.